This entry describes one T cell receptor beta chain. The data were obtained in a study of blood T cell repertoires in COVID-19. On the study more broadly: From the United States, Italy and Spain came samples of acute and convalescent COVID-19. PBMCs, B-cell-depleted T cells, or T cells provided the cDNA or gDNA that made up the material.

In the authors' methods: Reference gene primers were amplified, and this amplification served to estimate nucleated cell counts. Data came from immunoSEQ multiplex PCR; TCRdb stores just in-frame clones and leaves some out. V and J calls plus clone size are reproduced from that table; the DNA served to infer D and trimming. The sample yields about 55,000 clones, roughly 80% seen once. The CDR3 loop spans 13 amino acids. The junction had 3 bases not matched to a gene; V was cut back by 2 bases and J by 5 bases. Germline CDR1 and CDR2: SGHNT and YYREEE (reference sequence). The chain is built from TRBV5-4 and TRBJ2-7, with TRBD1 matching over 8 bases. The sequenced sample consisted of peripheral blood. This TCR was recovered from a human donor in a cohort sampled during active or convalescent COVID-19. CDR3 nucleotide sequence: TGTGCCAGCAGCTTACAGGGGGGTAACGAGCAGTACTTC. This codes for CASSLQGGNEQYF.